The 4 T cell receptor beta chains below come from one sample, sequenced in a study of blood T cell repertoires in COVID-19. Generated by immunoSEQ multiplex PCR, the TCRdb table keeps only in-frame clones and is missing some. This table holds approximately 470,000 clones, roughly nine tenths found once. The source material was PBMCs or T cells enriched from blood (not recorded which). All receptors come from a woman aged 18-35 years who had recovered from COVID-19.

CDR3 loop: CASSLGAERGGQETQYF. The CDR3 DNA is TGTGCCAGCAGCTTGGGCGCTGAGCGGGGGGGCCAAGAGACCCAGTACTTC. The genes are TRBV5-4 and TRBJ2-5; 10 bases align to TRBD2. Germline CDR1 is SGHNT and CDR2 is YYREEE (reference sequence). This CDR3 has 17 amino acids. Trimming cost V 0 bases and J 1 base; bases outside gene matches: 6.

The chain couples TRBV3-1 (or the pseudogene TRBV3-2) to TRBJ2-5; no definite D call. This CDR3 contains 13 residues. The V end was cut by 0 bases, the J end by 4 bases, with 6 bases between. CDR1 LGHDT and CDR2 YNNKEL come from the germline V gene (reference sequence). This CDR3 is CASSQDWAETQYF. DNA for the CDR3: TGTGCCAGCAGCCAAGATTGGGCAGAGACCCAGTACTTC.

The chain has TRBV28 and TRBJ1-4, with unresolved D. Trimming removed 4 bases from V and 5 bases from J, with 14 bases in between. The CDR3 has 15 residues. Germline CDR1 is MDHEN and CDR2 is SYDVKM. CDR3 protein: CASSSSGKLNEKLFF. The CDR3, as DNA: TGTGCCAGCAGTTCCTCCGGGAAGCTAAATGAAAAACTGTTTTTT.

This CDR3 is CASNLDRSNEKLFF. The DNA of the CDR3 is TGTGCCAGCAACCTTGACAGGTCTAATGAAAAACTGTTTTTT. The chain links TRBV6-5 to TRBJ1-4, with D perhaps matching TRBD1 (6 bases). Germline V gene data show CDR1 as MNHEY and CDR2 as SVGAGI. V dropped 7 bases and J dropped 3 bases, with 12 bases sitting between them. CDR3 length: 14 residues.